This TCR beta chain was sequenced during a study of CD8 T cells in Susac syndrome. This CDR3 is built from 15 residues. V was shortened by 1 base and J by 5 bases, with 14 bases between the two germline ends. The germline CDR1 and CDR2 sequences are SGHKS and YYEKEE (reference sequence). Reverse transcription of 0.5 to 1 ug RNA was performed with random hexamers. Each CDR3 protein is one row after TCRdb ran MiXCR on the immunoSEQ multiplex PCR reads. The sample lists approximately 160,000 distinct CDR3 sequences, roughly 93% occurring once. This chain uses TRBV5-5 with TRBJ2-3; D may be TRBD2 (5 bases). Sequencing was carried out using CD4+ T cells from PBMCs. This TCR was sampled from a human donor in good health. The CDR3 region is CASSLFRPAGDTQYF. CDR3 DNA: TGTGCCAGCAGCTTGTTTCGCCCGGCGGGAGATACGCAGTATTTT.